The entry below gives a single T cell receptor (beta chain) sequence along with its context. No antigen is known for it. PCR primers comprised 60 Vbeta and 13 Jbeta primers. Here immunoSEQ multiplex PCR was the method, and the copy in TCRdb shows in-frame clones only, minus some. The table lists roughly 90,000 clones, more than 80% of them singletons. CDR3 length equals 14 residues. The germline CDR1 and CDR2 sequences are MDHEN and SYDVKM. V lost 5 bases to trimming and J lost 3 bases, with 11 bases between them. The data are from a study of cytomegalovirus exposure and HLA in healthy donors. General study points: Later analysis placed DRB1 highest and HLA-C lowest in TCR association rates, which differed by HLA locus. In all likelihood, a cluster of highly shared sequence variants was a sequencing artifact. Using the classifier, cytomegalovirus status was reportedly diagnosed with high specificity and sensitivity. It was taken for granted in presence/absence analyses that sequencing depth across donors was roughly uniform.

The sample taken for sequencing was PBMCs. This chain connects TRBV28 to TRBJ1-5, with D perhaps matching TRBD1 (6 bases). The source of this sequence is a man aged 18-30 years in good health and CMV-seronegative. CDR3 amino acids: CASSTQGPNQPQHF. The CDR3 DNA sequence: TGTGCCAGCAGTACCCAGGGGCCCAATCAGCCCCAGCATTTT.